One sample yielded the 17 T cell receptor beta chains listed below, sequenced in a study of OX40 agonist ivuxolimab in advanced cancers. Only in-frame clones appear in the TCRdb table, and some are missing; sequencing was by immunoSEQ multiplex PCR. The table shows around 60,000 clones, with 80% to 90% occurring only once. Sequencing used CD4+ or CD8+ T cells sorted from blood, obtained in a trial of the OX40 agonist ivuxolimab. All receptors derive from an adult with an advanced solid tumor such as melanoma, head and neck, liver or kidney cancer.

The gene calls are TRBV4-1 and TRBJ2-5; tentative D call: TRBD2 (6 bases). TRBJ2-7 matches the DNA end more closely, so the J call is doubtful. The CDR3 length is 17 residues. In germline, CDR1 is MGHRA, CDR2 YSYEKL. CDR3 nucleotide sequence: TGCGCCAGCAGCCATCAGGGAAGCGGCGGGGTCACCTACGAGCAGTACTTC. This encodes CASSHQGSGGVTYEQYF.

This clone was detected once. The chain has TRBV7-8 and TRBJ1-5; a weak D match, TRBD1 (6 bases). This CDR3 region has 14 residues. The V end was cut by 3 bases, the J end by 4 bases, with 10 bases between. The germline V gene has CDR1 SGHVS and CDR2 FQNEAQ. In nucleotides, the CDR3 is TGTGCCAGCAGCTTTGCGGACAGAAATCAGCCCCAGCATTTT. It codes for CASSFADRNQPQHF.

Here the CDR3 DNA reads TGTGCCAGCTCACCACCAACGCCCTCCTACAATGAGCAGTTCTTC. Its protein product is CASSPPTPSYNEQFF. The chain couples TRBV18 to TRBJ2-1; D is ambiguous. The CDR3 is made up of 15 amino acids. Germline V gene sequence: CDR1 KGHSH, CDR2 LQKENI. The V and J ends lost 0 bases and 0 bases respectively, with 6 bases between them.

The J gene is TRBJ1-5, the V gene TRBV19; no firm D call. The germline V and J ends were trimmed by 4 bases and 2 bases, with 9 bases remaining between them. Germline V gene lookup returns CDR1 LNHDA and CDR2 SQIVND (reference sequence). This CDR3 has 14 amino acids. The CDR3 nucleotides are TGTGCCAGTAGTACCACCGGGCGCAATCAGCCCCAGCATTTT. It specifies CASSTTGRNQPQHF.

This clone was counted once. The genes are TRBV6-6 and TRBJ2-7, with 10 bases identical to TRBD1. The CDR3 length is 14 residues. The J segment lost 3 bases and the V segment lost 5 bases, leaving 4 bases of the junction unmatched. Germline-derived CDR1 and CDR2 are MNHNY and SVGAGI (reference sequence). CDR3 sequence reads: CASSQRTGGYEQYV. The CDR3 nucleotides read TGTGCCAGCAGTCAAAGGACAGGGGGCTACGAGCAGTACGTC.

This clone appeared once. The chain employs TRBV18 and TRBJ2-5; D perhaps matches TRBD2 (5 bases). The V gene lost 4 bases and the J gene lost 0 bases, with 12 bases spanning the gap. The CDR3 runs 15 residues. CDR1 KGHSH and CDR2 LQKENI come from the germline V gene. The CDR3 DNA reads as TGTGCCAGCTCACTCAGCTCCGGGAACCAAGAGACCCAGTACTTC. It is translated as CASSLSSGNQETQYF. The whole variable domain, remainder taken from reference TRBV18 and TRBJ2-5, is NAGVMQNPRHLVRRRGQEARLRCSPMKGHSHVYWYRQLPEEGLKFMVYLQKENIIDESGMPKERFSAEFPKEGPSILRIQQVVRGDSAAYFCASSLSSGNQETQYFGPGTRLLVL.

By share, this clone counts as large. The chain links TRBV5-1 to TRBJ2-3; 7 bases match TRBD2. The CDR3 has 15 amino acids. Trimming removed 6 bases from V and 4 bases from J; junction bases left unmatched: 11. CDR1 is SGHRS and CDR2 is YFSETQ in the germline V gene. CDR3 nucleotide sequence: TGCGCCAGCATCGGGACTACCGGAGGCCCAGATACGCAGTATTTT. Its protein is CASIGTTGGPDTQYF.

Only a few counts were recorded for this clone. The chain couples TRBV7-8 to TRBJ2-4; D gene unclear. Germline V gives CDR1 SGHVS, CDR2 FQNEAQ. This CDR3 spans 13 amino acids. The V gene lost 3 bases and the J gene lost 4 bases, with 7 bases spanning the gap. CDR3 sequence reads: CASSFGGKNIQYF. CDR3 nucleotides: TGTGCCAGCAGCTTTGGCGGAAAAAACATTCAGTACTTC.

The chain carries TRBV7-3 and TRBJ2-7; D is tentatively TRBD1 or TRBD2 (5 bases each). Trimming left V 0 bases short and J 5 bases short, with 14 bases between. CDR3 length: 15 amino acids. The germline gives CDR1 SGHTA, CDR2 FQGTGA. The CDR3 here is CASSLTWDGENEQYF. DNA for the CDR3: TGTGCCAGCAGCTTAACGTGGGACGGAGAGAACGAGCAGTACTTC.

The gene calls are TRBV4-1 and TRBJ2-2; 8 bases line up with TRBD2. V was clipped by 4 bases and J by 0 bases; unmatched bases: 4. Germline loops: CDR1 MGHRA, CDR2 YSYEKL. The CDR3 length is 16 residues. CDR3 amino acids: CASSLSGDSNTGELFF. The CDR3 DNA is TGCGCCAGCAGCCTTAGCGGGGATTCGAACACCGGGGAGCTGTTTTTT.

The J gene is TRBJ1-6, the V gene TRBV5-4; 9 nucleotides match TRBD1. CDR3 length: 14 residues. CDR1 SGHNT and CDR2 YYREEE come from the germline V gene (reference sequence). Trimming cost V 2 bases and J 8 bases; bases outside gene matches: 2. Here the CDR3 DNA reads TGTGCCAGCAGCTTCGACAGGGGGTATTCACCCCTCCACTTT. Translating gives CASSFDRGYSPLHF. Full variable domain (outside the CDR3, taken from reference TRBV5-4 and TRBJ1-6): ETGVTQSPTHLIKTRGQQVTLRCSSQSGHNTVSWYQQALGQGPQFIFQYYREEENGRGNFPPRFSGLQFPNYSSELNVNALELDDSALYLCASSFDRGYSPLHFGNGTRLTVT.

The chain joins TRBV5-1 to TRBJ2-3; D is perhaps TRBD1 (6 bases). The V gene's germline CDR1 is SGHRS and CDR2 YFSETQ. The V and J ends lost 3 bases and 4 bases respectively, with 12 bases between them. This CDR3 is built from 14 residues. The CDR3 DNA reads as TGCGCCAGCAGCTGGGGGCTTGGGGCAGATACGCAGTATTTT. Its protein product is CASSWGLGADTQYF.

The chain uses TRBV7-8 and TRBJ2-5; 9 nucleotides agree with TRBD2. The DNA end is a closer match to TRBJ2-7, so the J assignment may be wrong. This CDR3 is 17 amino acids long. Germline CDR1 SGHVS, CDR2 FQNEAQ. The CDR3 sequence is CASSLRGSGSVSYEQYF. In DNA, the CDR3 is TGTGCCAGCAGCTTAAGGGGTAGCGGGAGTGTATCCTACGAGCAGTACTTC.

The CDR3 here is CSVEDSWKEGEQFF. The CDR3 nucleotides are TGCAGCGTTGAAGATTCGTGGAAGGAGGGTGAGCAGTTCTTC. V usage is TRBV29-1 and J usage is TRBJ2-1; TRBD2 might be the D (6 bases). The CDR3 has 14 amino acids. V gave up 0 bases and J gave up 9 bases, with 15 bases separating them. The germline V gene has CDR1 SQVTM and CDR2 ANQGSEA.

This clone has a single count. The chain employs TRBV15 and TRBJ1-4; no clear D gene. The CDR3 length is 15 residues. The V and J ends lost 0 bases and 8 bases respectively, with 13 bases between them. Germline CDR1 is LNHNV and CDR2 is YYDKDF (reference sequence). The CDR3 spells CATSRDWQREEKLFF. CDR3 nucleotide sequence: TGTGCCACCAGCAGAGATTGGCAGAGGGAAGAAAAACTGTTTTTT.

In this sample, this clone turned up once. The chain links TRBV2 to TRBJ2-7, with 13 bases aligning to TRBD2. The CDR3 length is 15 residues. Germline values: CDR1 SNHLY, CDR2 FYNNEI. J was trimmed by 4 bases and V by 6 bases; bases with no gene match: 6. Here the CDR3 reads CASREGLAGSYEQYF. CDR3 in DNA: TGTGCCAGCAGAGAGGGACTAGCGGGATCTTACGAGCAGTACTTC.

This clone was seen just once. The chain combines TRBV18 with TRBJ2-1, with D possibly matching TRBD1 (5 bases). The V gene lost 2 bases and the J gene lost 10 bases, with 15 bases spanning the gap. Germline V gene lookup returns CDR1 KGHSH and CDR2 LQKENI. CDR3 length: 14 amino acids. The CDR3 region has the DNA TGTGCCAGCTCACCAGCCAGGGATCCGTGGGAGCAGTTCTTC. Protein: CASSPARDPWEQFF. Variable domain in full (rest from reference TRBV18 and TRBJ2-1): NAGVMQNPRHLVRRRGQEARLRCSPMKGHSHVYWYRQLPEEGLKFMVYLQKENIIDESGMPKERFSAEFPKEGPSILRIQQVVRGDSAAYFCASSPARDPWEQFFGPGTRLTVL.